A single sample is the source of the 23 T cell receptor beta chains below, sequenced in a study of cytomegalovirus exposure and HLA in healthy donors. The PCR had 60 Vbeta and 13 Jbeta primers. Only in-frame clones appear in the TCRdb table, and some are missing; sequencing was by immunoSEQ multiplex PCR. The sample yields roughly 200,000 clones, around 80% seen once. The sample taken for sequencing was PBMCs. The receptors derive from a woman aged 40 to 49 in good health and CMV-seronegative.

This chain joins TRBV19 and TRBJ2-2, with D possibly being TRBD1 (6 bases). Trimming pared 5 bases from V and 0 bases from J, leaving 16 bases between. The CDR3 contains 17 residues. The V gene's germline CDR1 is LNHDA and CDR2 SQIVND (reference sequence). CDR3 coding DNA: TGTGCCAGTAGTCTCCGTAGGACAGTTACGAACACCGGGGAGCTGTTTTTT. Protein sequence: CASSLRRTVTNTGELFF.

Here the CDR3 reads CASSYLDRGYEQYF. The CDR3 nucleotides are TGTGCCAGCAGTTACCTGGACAGGGGCTACGAGCAGTACTTC. The rearrangement uses TRBV6-5 and TRBJ2-7, with 9 bases lining up with TRBD1. Germline trimming cut 2 bases from V and 3 bases from J; bases unmatched to any gene: 2. This CDR3 region has 14 residues. Germline V lookup: CDR1 MNHEY, CDR2 SVGAGI.

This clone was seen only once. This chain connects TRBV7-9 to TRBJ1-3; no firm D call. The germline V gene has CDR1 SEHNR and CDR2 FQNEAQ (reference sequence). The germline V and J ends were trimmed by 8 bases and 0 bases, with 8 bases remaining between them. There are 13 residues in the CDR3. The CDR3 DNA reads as TGTGCCAGCTCTAGAGACTCTGGAAACACCATATATTTT. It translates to CASSRDSGNTIYF.

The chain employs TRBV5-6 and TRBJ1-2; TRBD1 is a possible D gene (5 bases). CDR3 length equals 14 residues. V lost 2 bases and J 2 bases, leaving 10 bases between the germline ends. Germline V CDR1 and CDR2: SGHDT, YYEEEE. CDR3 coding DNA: TGTGCCAGCAGCTTCAGGGCGGGGAACTATGGCTACACCTTC. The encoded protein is CASSFRAGNYGYTF.

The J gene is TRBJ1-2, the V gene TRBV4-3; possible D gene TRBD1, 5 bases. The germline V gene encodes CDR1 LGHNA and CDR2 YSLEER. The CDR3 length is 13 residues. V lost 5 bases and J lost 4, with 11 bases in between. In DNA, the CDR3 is TGCGCCAGCAGCAAGACAGATGGCTATGGCTACACCTTC. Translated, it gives CASSKTDGYGYTF.

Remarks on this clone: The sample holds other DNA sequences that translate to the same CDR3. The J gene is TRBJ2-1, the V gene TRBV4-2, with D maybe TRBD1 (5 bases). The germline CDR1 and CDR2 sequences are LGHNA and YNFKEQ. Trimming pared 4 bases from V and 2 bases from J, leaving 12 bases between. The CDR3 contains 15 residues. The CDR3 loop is CASSLDSVTYNEQFF. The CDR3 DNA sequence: TGTGCCAGCAGCCTTGACAGTGTTACCTACAATGAGCAGTTCTTC.

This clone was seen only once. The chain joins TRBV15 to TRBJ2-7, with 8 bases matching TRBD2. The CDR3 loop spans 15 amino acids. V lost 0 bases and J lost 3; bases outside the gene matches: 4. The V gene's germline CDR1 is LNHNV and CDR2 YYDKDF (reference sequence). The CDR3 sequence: CATSRDPGTSYEQYF. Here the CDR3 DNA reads TGTGCCACCAGCAGAGATCCCGGGACTAGCTACGAGCAGTACTTC. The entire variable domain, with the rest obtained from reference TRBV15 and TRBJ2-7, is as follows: DAMVIQNPRYQVTQFGKPVTLSCSQTLNHNVMYWYQQKSSQAPKLLFHYYDKDFNNEADTPDNFQSRRPNTSFCFLDIRSPGLGDTAMYLCATSRDPGTSYEQYFGPGTRLTVT.

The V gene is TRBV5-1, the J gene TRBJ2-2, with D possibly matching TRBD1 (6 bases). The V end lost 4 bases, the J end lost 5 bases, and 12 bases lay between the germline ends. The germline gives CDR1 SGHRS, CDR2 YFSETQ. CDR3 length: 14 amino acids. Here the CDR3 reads CASSHRDGTGELFF. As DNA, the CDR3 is TGCGCCAGCAGCCACAGGGACGGTACCGGGGAGCTGTTTTTT.

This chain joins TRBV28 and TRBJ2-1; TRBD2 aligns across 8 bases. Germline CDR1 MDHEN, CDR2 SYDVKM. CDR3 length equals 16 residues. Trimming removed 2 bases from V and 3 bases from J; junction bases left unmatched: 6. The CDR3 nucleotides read TGTGCCAGCAGTTTAAAAAGCGGGAGAATCTACAATGAGCAGTTCTTC. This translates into CASSLKSGRIYNEQFF.

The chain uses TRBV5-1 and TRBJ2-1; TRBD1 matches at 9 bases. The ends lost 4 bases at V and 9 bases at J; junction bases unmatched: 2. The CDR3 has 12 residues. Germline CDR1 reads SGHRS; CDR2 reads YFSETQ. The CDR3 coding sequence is TGCGCCAGCAGCCGGGACAGGGCTGAGCAGTTCTTC. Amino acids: CASSRDRAEQFF.

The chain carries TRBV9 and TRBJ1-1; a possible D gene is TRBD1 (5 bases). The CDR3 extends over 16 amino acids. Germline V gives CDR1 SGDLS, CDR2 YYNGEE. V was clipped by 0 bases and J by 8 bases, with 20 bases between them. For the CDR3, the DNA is TGTGCCAGCAGCGTAGGTGCGCAGGGCTCGAGTTCGGAAGCTTTCTTT. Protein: CASSVGAQGSSSEAFF.

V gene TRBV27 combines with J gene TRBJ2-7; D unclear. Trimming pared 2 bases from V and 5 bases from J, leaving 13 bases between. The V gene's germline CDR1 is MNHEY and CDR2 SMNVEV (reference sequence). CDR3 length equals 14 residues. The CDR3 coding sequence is TGTGCCAGCAGTTTACAGGCATCAGCCCACGAGCAGTACTTC. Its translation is CASSLQASAHEQYF.

CDR3: CASSHRDRVYEQYF. The CDR3 coding sequence is TGTGCCAGCAGCCACCGGGACAGGGTCTACGAGCAGTACTTC. The chain joins TRBV7-9 to TRBJ2-7; 9 nucleotides line up with TRBD1. V was clipped by 5 bases and J by 3 bases; unmatched bases: 5. Per the germline V gene, CDR1 is SEHNR and CDR2 is FQNEAQ (reference sequence). The CDR3 sequence is 14 residues long.

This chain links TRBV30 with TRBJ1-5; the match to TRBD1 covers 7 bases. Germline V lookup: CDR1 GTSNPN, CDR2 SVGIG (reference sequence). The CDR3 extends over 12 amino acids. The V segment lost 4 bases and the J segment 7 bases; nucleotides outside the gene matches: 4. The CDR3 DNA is TGTGCCTGGAACAGGGGCCCCCAGCCCCAGCATTTT. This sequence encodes CAWNRGPQPQHF.

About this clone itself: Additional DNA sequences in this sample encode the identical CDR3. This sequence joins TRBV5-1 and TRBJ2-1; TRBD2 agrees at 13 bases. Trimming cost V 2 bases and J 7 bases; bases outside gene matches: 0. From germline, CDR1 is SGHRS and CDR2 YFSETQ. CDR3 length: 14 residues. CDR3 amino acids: CASSLLAGGNEQFF. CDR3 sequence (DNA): TGCGCCAGCAGCTTACTAGCGGGGGGGAATGAGCAGTTCTTC.

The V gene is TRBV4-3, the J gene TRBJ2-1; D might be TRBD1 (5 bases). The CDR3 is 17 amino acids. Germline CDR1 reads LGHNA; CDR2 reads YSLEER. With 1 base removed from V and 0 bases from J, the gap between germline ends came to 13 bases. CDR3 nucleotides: TGCGCCAGCAGCCAAGTCGTTTGGGGCTTCTCCTACAATGAGCAGTTCTTC. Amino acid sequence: CASSQVVWGFSYNEQFF.

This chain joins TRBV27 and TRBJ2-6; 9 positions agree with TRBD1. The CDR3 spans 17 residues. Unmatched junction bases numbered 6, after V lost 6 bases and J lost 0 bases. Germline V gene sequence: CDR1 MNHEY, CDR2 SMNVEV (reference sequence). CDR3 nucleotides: TGTGCCAGCAGGCGGACAGGGGCGCCCTCTGGGGCCAACGTCCTGACTTTC. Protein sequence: CASRRTGAPSGANVLTF.

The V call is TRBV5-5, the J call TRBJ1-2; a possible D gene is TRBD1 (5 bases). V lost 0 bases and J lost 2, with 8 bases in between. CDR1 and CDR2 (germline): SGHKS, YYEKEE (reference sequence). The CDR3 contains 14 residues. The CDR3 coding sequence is TGTGCCAGCAGCTTGGGGGGGGAAAACTATGGCTACACCTTC. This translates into CASSLGGENYGYTF.

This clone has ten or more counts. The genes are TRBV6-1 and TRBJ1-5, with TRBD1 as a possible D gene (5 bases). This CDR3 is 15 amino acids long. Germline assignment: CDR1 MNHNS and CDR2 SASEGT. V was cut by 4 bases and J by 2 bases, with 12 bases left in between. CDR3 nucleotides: TGTGCCAGCAGTGGGATTGACAGCCGCAATCAGCCCCAGCATTTT. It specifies CASSGIDSRNQPQHF.

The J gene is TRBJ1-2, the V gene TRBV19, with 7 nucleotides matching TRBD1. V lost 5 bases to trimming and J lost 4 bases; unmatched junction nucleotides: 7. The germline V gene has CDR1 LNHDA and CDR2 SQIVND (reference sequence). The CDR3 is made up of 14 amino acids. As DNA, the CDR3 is TGTGCCAGTAGTCCGGGACAGCTCGCCTATGGCTACACCTTC. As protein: CASSPGQLAYGYTF.

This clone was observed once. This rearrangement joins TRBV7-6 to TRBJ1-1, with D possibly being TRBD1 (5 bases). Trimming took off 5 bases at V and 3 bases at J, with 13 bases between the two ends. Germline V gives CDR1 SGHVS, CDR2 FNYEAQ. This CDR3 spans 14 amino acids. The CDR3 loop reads CASSPRGGDTEAFF. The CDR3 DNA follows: TGTGCCAGCAGCCCCCGGGGGGGGGACACTGAAGCTTTCTTT.

DNA for the CDR3: TGTGCCTGGAGTGTTGGGTGGGGAGGGGGGGCGAGGCCCTTCGGTGGCTACACCTTC. Amino acids: CAWSVGWGGGARPFGGYTF. The rearrangement joins TRBV30 to TRBJ1-2; D is perhaps TRBD1 (6 bases). Trimming stripped 0 bases from V and 7 bases from J, with 30 bases between. The germline V gene has CDR1 GTSNPN and CDR2 SVGIG (reference sequence). The CDR3 contains 19 residues. The whole variable domain, filled in from reference TRBV30 and TRBJ1-2, reads SQTIHQWPATLVQPVGSPLSLECTVEGTSNPNLYWYRQAAGRGLQLLFYSVGIGQISSEVPQNLSASRPQDRQFILSSKKLLLSDSGFYLCAWSVGWGGGARPFGGYTFGSGTRLTVV.

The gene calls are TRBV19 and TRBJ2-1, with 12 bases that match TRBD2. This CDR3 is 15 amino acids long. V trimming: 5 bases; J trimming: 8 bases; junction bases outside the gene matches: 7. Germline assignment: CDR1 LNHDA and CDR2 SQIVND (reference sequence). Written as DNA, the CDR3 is TGTGCCAGTAGTCCTAGCGGGAGGGCCGCGGATGAGCAGTTCTTC. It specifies CASSPSGRAADEQFF.